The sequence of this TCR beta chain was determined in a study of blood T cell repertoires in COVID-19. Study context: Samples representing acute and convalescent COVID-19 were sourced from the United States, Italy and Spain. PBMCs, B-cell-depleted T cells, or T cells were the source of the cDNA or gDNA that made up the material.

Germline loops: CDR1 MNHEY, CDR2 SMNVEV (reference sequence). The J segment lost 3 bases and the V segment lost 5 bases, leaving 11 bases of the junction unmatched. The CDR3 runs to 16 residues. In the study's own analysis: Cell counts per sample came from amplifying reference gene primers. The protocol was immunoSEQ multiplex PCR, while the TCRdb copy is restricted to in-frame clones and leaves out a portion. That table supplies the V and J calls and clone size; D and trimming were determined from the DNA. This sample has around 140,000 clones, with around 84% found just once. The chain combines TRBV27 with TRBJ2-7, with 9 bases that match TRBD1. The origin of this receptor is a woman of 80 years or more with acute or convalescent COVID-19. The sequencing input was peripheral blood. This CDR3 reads CASSHTGGSVIYEQYF. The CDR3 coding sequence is TGTGCCAGCAGTCACACAGGGGGCTCGGTGATCTACGAGCAGTACTTC.